This T cell receptor (beta chain) was identified during a study of spatial heterogeneity in lung cancer. Study conclusions and caveats: Mutation tallies in tumors tracked expanded intratumoral alpha and beta TCR counts.

This clonotype was counted ten times or more. The antigen remains undetermined. Being off target in a library aimed at alpha chains, this beta chain has a size of little meaning. As for time point: sample taken at primary tumor resection. Untreated early-stage non-small cell lung cancer patients, around 72 in total, were the donors. From the 5' RACE reads, TCRdb called clonotypes with MiXCR, one entry per CDR3 protein. Of some 7,400 distinct CDR3 sequences listed, more than 6.5% are singletons. The V and J ends lost 1 base and 10 bases respectively, with 13 bases between them. The CDR3 runs 13 residues. From germline, CDR1 is MGHRA and CDR2 YSYEKL.

The chain carries TRBV4-1 and TRBJ1-1; a possible D gene is TRBD1 (5 bases). Sequencing was performed on lung tumor tissue, taken at surgery. The TCR originated in a female donor with early-stage non-small cell lung cancer. The CDR3: CASSQVVGTGAFF. The CDR3 nucleotides are TGCGCCAGCAGCCAAGTTGTCGGGACCGGAGCTTTCTTT.